This entry concerns a single T cell receptor beta chain. The antigen is not known. The PCR employed 60 Vbeta primers together with 13 Jbeta primers. The data were produced by immunoSEQ multiplex PCR, yet TCRdb's version contains in-frame clones alone and is incomplete. Of 150,000 or so clones in the sample, 80% were seen once. This sample is part of a study of cytomegalovirus exposure and HLA in healthy donors. Findings and caveats of the study: Solely CMV serostatus was available to characterize immune exposure. Segments of the TCR beta V type were, in most cases, productive about 87% or about 30% of the time in an earlier analysis. Follow-up analysis found HLA locus-dependent TCR association rates, highest for DRB1 and lowest for HLA-C.

V was shortened by 0 bases and J by 3 bases, with 6 bases between the two germline ends. CDR3 length equals 13 residues. Germline V gene lookup returns CDR1 SGDLS and CDR2 YYNGEE. The chain employs TRBV9 and TRBJ1-1; D possibly corresponds to TRBD1 (5 bases). Sequenced sample: PBMCs. The sequence was obtained from a man aged 50 to 60 in good health and CMV-seronegative. The CDR3 here is CASSVVTDTEAFF. Written as DNA, the CDR3 is TGTGCCAGCAGCGTAGTGACAGACACTGAAGCTTTCTTT.